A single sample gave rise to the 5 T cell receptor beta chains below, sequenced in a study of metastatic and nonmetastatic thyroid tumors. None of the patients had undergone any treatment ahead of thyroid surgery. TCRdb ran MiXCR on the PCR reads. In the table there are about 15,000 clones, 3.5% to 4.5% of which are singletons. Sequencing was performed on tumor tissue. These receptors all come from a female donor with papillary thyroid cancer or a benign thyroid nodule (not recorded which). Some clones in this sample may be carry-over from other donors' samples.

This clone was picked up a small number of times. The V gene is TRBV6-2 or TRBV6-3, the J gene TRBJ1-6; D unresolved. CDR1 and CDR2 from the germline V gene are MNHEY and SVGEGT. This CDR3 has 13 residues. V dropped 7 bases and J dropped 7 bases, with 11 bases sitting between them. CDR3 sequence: CASMVQRNSPLHF. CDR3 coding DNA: TGTGCCAGCATGGTTCAGAGGAATTCACCCCTCCACTTT.

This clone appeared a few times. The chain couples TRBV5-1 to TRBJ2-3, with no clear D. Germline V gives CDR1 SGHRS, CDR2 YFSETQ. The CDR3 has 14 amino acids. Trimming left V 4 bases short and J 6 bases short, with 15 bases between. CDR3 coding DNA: TGCGCCAGCAGCCTGGACCAGTATTCGGATACGCAGTATTTT. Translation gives CASSLDQYSDTQYF.

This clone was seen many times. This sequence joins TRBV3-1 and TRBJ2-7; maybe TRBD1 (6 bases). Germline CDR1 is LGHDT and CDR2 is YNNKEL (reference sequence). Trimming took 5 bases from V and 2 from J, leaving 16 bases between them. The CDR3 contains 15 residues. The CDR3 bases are TGTGCCAGCAGCTCCCTAGGGGGATTCACCTACGAGCAGTACTTC. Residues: CASSSLGGFTYEQYF.

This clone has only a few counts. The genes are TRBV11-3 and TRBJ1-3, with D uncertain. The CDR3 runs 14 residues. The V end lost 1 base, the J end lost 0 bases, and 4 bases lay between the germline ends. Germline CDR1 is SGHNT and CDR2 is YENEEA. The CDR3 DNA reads TGTGCCAGCAGCTTAGCCAGCTCTGGAAACACCATATATTTT. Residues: CASSLASSGNTIYF.

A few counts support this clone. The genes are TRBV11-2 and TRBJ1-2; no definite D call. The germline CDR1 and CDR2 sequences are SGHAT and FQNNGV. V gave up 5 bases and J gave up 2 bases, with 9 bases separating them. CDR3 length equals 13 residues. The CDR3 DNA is TGTGCCAGCAGCCCCGACGGAAACTATGGCTACACCTTC. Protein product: CASSPDGNYGYTF. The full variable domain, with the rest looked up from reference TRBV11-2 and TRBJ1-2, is EAGVAQSPRYKIIEKRQSVAFWCNPISGHATLYWYQQILGQGPKLLIQFQNNGVVDDSQLPKDRFSAERLKGVDSTLKIQPAKLEDSAVYLCASSPDGNYGYTFGSGTRLTVV.